The 32 T cell receptor beta chains below were found in one sample sequenced in a study of T-cell reconstitution after alpha-beta-depleted transplantation in children. Unique molecular identifiers tagged the TCRbeta library. TCRdb fed the PCR reads into MiXCR, producing one record per CDR3 protein. The table includes hundreds of thousands of distinct CDR3 sequences, approximately 13% detected once. The input for sequencing was PBMCs, mostly from graft donor cells, taken 360 days after TCRalphabeta/CD19-depleted stem cell transplant. The receptors were gathered from a male patient younger than 18 who had a stem cell transplant for acute myeloid leukemia, so the T cells may come from the graft donor.

The sample holds many counts of this clonotype. The rearrangement joins TRBV7-2 to TRBJ2-5; 9 bases match TRBD2. CDR3 length equals 17 residues. Trimming cost V 4 bases and J 5 bases; bases outside gene matches: 14. Germline CDR1 reads SGHTA; CDR2 reads FQGNSA. The CDR3 is CASSSWVNSGSGETQYF. In DNA, the CDR3 is TGTGCCAGCAGCTCCTGGGTGAATAGCGGGAGTGGGGAGACCCAGTACTTC.

J is TRBJ2-5 and V is TRBV6-2 or TRBV6-3; maybe TRBD1 (5 bases). Germline-derived CDR1 and CDR2 are MNHEY and SVGEGT. V was clipped by 2 bases and J by 5 bases, with 9 bases between them. The CDR3 is 13 residues long. CDR3 amino acids: CASSYAGLETQYF. DNA of the CDR3: TGTGCCAGCAGTTACGCAGGGTTGGAGACCCAGTACTTC.

The chain recombines TRBV5-1 with TRBJ2-7; TRBD1 or TRBD2 may be the D gene (5 bases each). The germline CDR1 and CDR2 sequences are SGHRS and YFSETQ. The CDR3 consists of 13 residues. Trimming cost V 4 bases and J 7 bases, with 15 bases left between them. In DNA, the CDR3 is TGCGCCAGCAGCACTACCGGGACGAGGGAGCAGTACTTC. This encodes CASSTTGTREQYF.

This clonotype came up a few times. The chain joins TRBV20-1 to TRBJ2-3; no clear D. V dropped 2 bases and J dropped 3 bases, with 6 bases sitting between them. The CDR3 has 12 residues. Looked up from germline, CDR1 is DFQATT and CDR2 is SNEGSKA (reference sequence). The CDR3 sequence: CSARSATDTQYF. The CDR3 DNA follows: TGCAGTGCTAGAAGCGCTACAGATACGCAGTATTTT.

This clonotype was recorded at least ten times. The J gene is TRBJ1-1, the V gene TRBV28; no clear D. Germline V gives CDR1 MDHEN, CDR2 SYDVKM. Trimming took off 2 bases at V and 2 bases at J, with 18 bases between the two ends. This CDR3 spans 17 amino acids. The CDR3 DNA reads TGTGCCAGCAGTTTAATGGTCCCGCTCAGACATAACACTGAAGCTTTCTTT. Translating gives CASSLMVPLRHNTEAFF.

The J gene is TRBJ2-1, the V gene TRBV6-5, with 10 bases that match TRBD2. The CDR3 totals 16 residues. Trimming at V came to 3 bases and at J to 7 bases, leaving 9 bases not matched to a gene. Per germline, CDR1 MNHEY and CDR2 SVGAGI. The CDR3 region has the DNA TGTGCCAGCAGTTATGTTGTAGCGGGAGGTCGAAATGAGCAGTTCTTC. This translates into CASSYVVAGGRNEQFF.

This rearrangement joins TRBV12-3 or TRBV12-4 to TRBJ1-5; D may be TRBD1 (5 bases). The CDR3 has 17 amino acids. V shed 5 bases and J shed 6 bases, with 23 bases lying between them. This CDR3 is CASSPFPGRGVSQPQHF. The CDR3 coding sequence is TGTGCCAGCAGTCCCTTTCCGGGGAGGGGAGTTAGTCAGCCCCAGCATTTT.

This clonotype was counted many times. The chain uses TRBV7-3 and TRBJ2-3; 11 nucleotides align to TRBD2. V trimming: 5 bases; J trimming: 2 bases; junction bases outside the gene matches: 6. The CDR3 covers 16 residues. The germline CDR1 and CDR2 sequences are SGHTA and FQGTGA. The CDR3 sequence is CASSPLAGGLTDTQYF. Written as DNA, the CDR3 is TGTGCCAGCAGCCCCCTAGCGGGAGGCCTCACAGATACGCAGTATTTT.

This clonotype turned up a few times. This chain uses TRBV12-3 or TRBV12-4 with TRBJ2-5; D ambiguous. Trimming stripped 2 bases from V and 2 bases from J, with 9 bases between. This CDR3 has 14 amino acids. The CDR3 here is CASSLNQIQETQYF. The CDR3 nucleotides read TGTGCCAGCAGTTTAAACCAGATTCAAGAGACCCAGTACTTC.

This clonotype was recorded a few times. The gene calls are TRBV10-3 and TRBJ2-3; D remains unclear. The CDR3 totals 13 residues. Germline assignment: CDR1 ENHRY and CDR2 SYGVKD. With 4 bases removed from V and 3 bases from J, the gap between germline ends came to 8 bases. CDR3 bases: TGTGCCATCAGTGCGGGCGAGACAGATACGCAGTATTTT. Protein product: CAISAGETDTQYF.

This clonotype turned up a few times. The V and J genes are TRBV29-1 and TRBJ2-3; D is uncertain. This CDR3 comprises 8 residues. V shed 5 bases and J shed 10 bases, with 4 bases lying between them. Germline CDR1 reads SQVTM; CDR2 reads ANQGSEA. The CDR3 protein is CSVTPQYF. The CDR3 nucleotides read TGCAGCGTTACTCCGCAGTATTTT.

The chain has TRBV20-1 and TRBJ2-7; 7 bases are a match to TRBD2. Trimming took 4 bases from V and 2 from J; bases not matched to a gene: 8. The CDR3 totals 14 residues. The germline V gene has CDR1 DFQATT and CDR2 SNEGSKA (reference sequence). In DNA, the CDR3 is TGCAGTGCTAAAGGACGGGAGGCCGCCTACGAGCAGTACTTC. This translates into CSAKGREAAYEQYF.

The J gene is TRBJ2-1, the V gene TRBV5-1, with D unresolved. This CDR3 has 13 amino acids. Trimming pared 0 bases from V and 7 bases from J, leaving 8 bases between. Germline CDR1 SGHRS, CDR2 YFSETQ. The CDR3 loop is CASSLGFSNEQFF. CDR3 DNA: TGCGCCAGCAGCTTGGGGTTCTCTAATGAGCAGTTCTTC.

This clonotype was observed at least ten times. This chain links TRBV20-1 with TRBJ2-1, with D tentatively TRBD2 (7 bases). The CDR3 length is 17 residues. From germline, CDR1 is DFQATT and CDR2 SNEGSKA (reference sequence). Trimming shortened V by 0 bases and J by 2 bases, and 17 bases separated the two germline ends. CDR3 bases: TGCAGTGCTAGAGATTTGCGGGGGCCGGGAACCTACAATGAGCAGTTCTTC. Translation gives CSARDLRGPGTYNEQFF.

The chain employs TRBV30 and TRBJ2-1, with D unresolved. Between the trimmed V and J ends, which lost 5 bases and 0 bases, there was a span of 8 bases. The CDR3 is 13 residues long. The germline gives CDR1 GTSNPN, CDR2 SVGIG (reference sequence). The CDR3 nucleotides are TGTGCCTGGTTGGCCACCTCCTACAATGAGCAGTTCTTC. It translates to CAWLATSYNEQFF.

This clonotype was observed a few times. The rearrangement joins TRBV15 to TRBJ2-1; possible D gene TRBD2, 6 bases. Per the germline V gene, CDR1 is LNHNV and CDR2 is YYDKDF (reference sequence). Deletions cut 1 base from V and 6 bases from J, with 13 bases between. The CDR3 sequence is 15 residues long. This chain's CDR3 is CATSRAPMGGNEQFF. The CDR3 nucleotides read TGTGCCACCAGCAGAGCCCCGATGGGGGGCAATGAGCAGTTCTTC.

This clonotype was picked up a small number of times. V usage is TRBV20-1 and J usage is TRBJ2-7, with D perhaps TRBD1 (6 bases). V was clipped by 5 bases and J by 3 bases, with 17 bases between them. CDR1 is DFQATT, CDR2 SNEGSKA, per germline (reference sequence). The CDR3 covers 14 residues. The CDR3 DNA reads TGCAGTGCTTCCAGCACAGGGATGCTCTACGAGCAGTACTTC. Its translation is CSASSTGMLYEQYF.

This clonotype was observed a handful of times. CDR3 region: CASSPQGRVRGYTF. The CDR3, as DNA: TGTGCCAGCAGCCCCCAAGGCAGGGTGAGAGGCTACACCTTC. The gene calls are TRBV7-9 and TRBJ1-2, with a tentative D call TRBD1 (5 bases). This CDR3 spans 14 amino acids. The V gene's germline CDR1 is SEHNR and CDR2 FQNEAQ (reference sequence). The germline V and J ends were trimmed by 5 bases and 8 bases, with 18 bases remaining between them.

This clonotype was counted between two and nine times. V and J are TRBV6-2 or TRBV6-3 and TRBJ2-3; 15 bases align to TRBD2. Germline lookup yields CDR1 MNHEY and CDR2 SVGEGT. Unmatched junction bases numbered 11, after V lost 5 bases and J lost 5 bases. The CDR3 runs to 18 residues. The CDR3 sequence: CASSLGLAGGPREDTQYF. The CDR3 DNA follows: TGTGCCAGCAGTCTCGGACTAGCGGGAGGGCCGCGTGAAGATACGCAGTATTTT.

V and J are TRBV18 and TRBJ2-3, with D unclear. Between the trimmed V and J ends, which lost 0 bases and 0 bases, there was a span of 10 bases. CDR3 length: 16 residues. The V gene's germline CDR1 is KGHSH and CDR2 LQKENI. This CDR3 reads CASSPPRHKSTDTQYF. As DNA, the CDR3 is TGTGCCAGCTCACCACCGAGGCACAAGAGCACAGATACGCAGTATTTT.

This clonotype came up a few times. The chain carries TRBV27 and TRBJ2-7, with TRBD2 matching 9 bases. This CDR3 is 17 amino acids long. Germline CDR1 reads MNHEY; CDR2 reads SMNVEV (reference sequence). With V trimmed by 8 bases and J by 11 bases, 25 bases remained unmatched. The CDR3 loop is CASWTDRIAGEWAGKYF. Written as DNA, the CDR3 is TGTGCCAGCTGGACAGATAGAATAGCGGGAGAATGGGCTGGGAAGTACTTC.

The chain joins TRBV7-6 to TRBJ1-4, with 7 nucleotides matching TRBD1. The V gene's germline CDR1 is SGHVS and CDR2 FNYEAQ. The V gene end was trimmed by 7 bases and the J gene end by 7 bases; junction bases not matched to a gene: 9. The CDR3 is 14 amino acids. CDR3 region: CASTDRVASEKLFF. The CDR3, as DNA: TGTGCCAGCACCGACAGGGTGGCCAGTGAAAAACTGTTTTTT.

In DNA form, the CDR3 reads TGCAGCGTTGTACAGGGGCAGAACACTGAAGCTTTCTTT. This codes for CSVVQGQNTEAFF. The chain combines TRBV29-1 with TRBJ1-1, with 7 bases aligning to TRBD1. The CDR3 is 13 amino acids. Germline V gene lookup returns CDR1 SQVTM and CDR2 ANQGSEA. Germline trimming cut 4 bases from V and 1 base from J; bases unmatched to any gene: 3. The full variable domain, with the rest looked up from reference TRBV29-1 and TRBJ1-1, is SAVISQKPSRDICQRGTSLTIQCQVDSQVTMMFWYRQQPGQSLTLIATANQGSEATYESGFVIDKFPISRPNLTFSTLTVSNMSPEDSSIYLCSVVQGQNTEAFFGQGTRLTVV.

In its sample, this clonotype was seen many times. CDR3 DNA sequence: TGTGCCAGCAGTGGGACTAGCGGGAATAATGAGCAGTTCTTC. Protein product: CASSGTSGNNEQFF. The chain employs TRBV6-1 and TRBJ2-1; the match to TRBD2 covers 12 bases. CDR1 is MNHNS and CDR2 is SASEGT in the germline V gene. The CDR3 spans 14 residues. Losses at the gene ends were 4 bases for V and 7 bases for J; bases not matched to a gene: 2.

The genes are TRBV4-1 and TRBJ2-1; no firm D call. The CDR3 runs to 13 residues. The germline V gene has CDR1 MGHRA and CDR2 YSYEKL. The V end was cut by 1 base, the J end by 9 bases, with 10 bases between. The CDR3 region has the DNA TGCGCCAGCAGCCAAGTTAGGCCGGCTGAGCAGTTCTTC. It codes for CASSQVRPAEQFF.

The chain joins TRBV7-2 to TRBJ2-1; the match to TRBD2 covers 10 bases. This CDR3 is built from 16 residues. Germline V CDR1 and CDR2: SGHTA, FQGNSA. V lost 5 bases and J lost 2; bases outside the gene matches: 6. The CDR3 DNA reads TGTGCCAGCAGCCCGGGACTAGCGCCTCCCTACAATGAGCAGTTCTTC. Its translation: CASSPGLAPPYNEQFF.

This chain uses TRBV6-4 with TRBJ2-2; TRBD2 matches 7 bases. This CDR3 has 14 amino acids. The trim removed 6 bases at V and 5 bases at J, leaving 6 bases unmatched. Germline lookup yields CDR1 MRHNA and CDR2 SNTAGT. The CDR3 DNA reads as TGTGCCAGCAGAGCGGGATGGCGGACCGGGGAGCTGTTTTTT. Protein product: CASRAGWRTGELFF.

The table lists this clonotype with many counts. CDR3 nucleotides: TGTGCCAGCAGTCGCCAACCGGGACCCCGGCCTCAGCCCCAGCATTTT. Amino acids: CASSRQPGPRPQPQHF. This chain uses TRBV12-3 or TRBV12-4 with TRBJ1-5, with TRBD1 as a possible D gene (5 bases). The CDR3 contains 16 residues. V was pared by 5 bases and J by 6 bases, with 20 bases between.

This clonotype came up a few times. V and J are TRBV6-5 and TRBJ2-7; D call uncertain. This CDR3 region has 15 residues. The germline V gene has CDR1 MNHEY and CDR2 SVGAGI. Trimming shortened V by 4 bases and J by 3 bases, and 16 bases separated the two germline ends. CDR3 sequence reads: CASSLRLSVYYEQYF. In DNA, the CDR3 is TGTGCCAGCAGTTTGCGGCTAAGTGTCTACTACGAGCAGTACTTC.

The table lists this clonotype with many counts. The chain joins TRBV28 to TRBJ2-7, with 9 bases identical to TRBD1. CDR1 and CDR2 from the germline V gene are MDHEN and SYDVKM. The CDR3 covers 16 residues. Losses at the gene ends were 1 base for V and 5 bases for J; bases not matched to a gene: 9. CDR3 protein: CASSLSGQGKHNEQYF. CDR3 nucleotides: TGTGCCAGCAGTTTATCCGGACAGGGGAAACATAACGAGCAGTACTTC.

This clonotype showed up just a few times. The chain is built from TRBV20-1 and TRBJ1-2; tentatively, D is TRBD1 (6 bases). Trimming took 6 bases from V and 4 from J, leaving 15 bases between them. The CDR3 is made up of 13 amino acids. Germline CDR1 DFQATT, CDR2 SNEGSKA (reference sequence). The CDR3 here is CSAGGAGTYGYTF. CDR3 nucleotide sequence: TGCAGTGCCGGGGGGGCTGGGACCTATGGCTACACCTTC.

The sample holds a few counts of this clonotype. J is TRBJ2-1 and V is TRBV20-1, with 11 positions matching TRBD2. The V segment lost 0 bases and the J segment 2 bases; nucleotides outside the gene matches: 6. From germline, CDR1 is DFQATT and CDR2 SNEGSKA (reference sequence). CDR3 length equals 17 residues. The CDR3 protein is CSARDGSGRVTYNEQFF. The CDR3 nucleotides are TGCAGTGCTAGAGATGGTAGCGGGAGGGTCACCTACAATGAGCAGTTCTTC.